This TCR beta chain was documented in a study of yellow fever vaccine responses in identical twins. Study-wide points: Twins' vaccine T cell responses were reported to seem partly convergent and partly personalized.

Using its own MiXCR run on the RT-PCR reads, TCRdb lists one record per CDR3 protein. In the table there are some 14,000 distinct CDR3 sequences, approximately 84% of which are singletons. With respect to this clonotype: Its matching antigen is unknown.

The ends were cut back, 10 bases at V and 2 bases at J, with 17 bases in the middle. CDR1 and CDR2 (germline): MNHNS, SASEGT. This CDR3 is 14 amino acids long. The V and J genes are TRBV6-1 and TRBJ1-2, with D possibly TRBD1 on 6 matching bases. The sample here was T cells from blood (PBMCs), unsorted or a sorted subset (not recorded which), taken before or after yellow fever vaccination (not recorded which). The receptor's source is a woman under 30 who received the yellow fever vaccine. The CDR3 DNA sequence: TGTGCCATCCAGGGGCAGGGACGCAACTATGGCTACACCTTC. This gives the protein CAIQGQGRNYGYTF.